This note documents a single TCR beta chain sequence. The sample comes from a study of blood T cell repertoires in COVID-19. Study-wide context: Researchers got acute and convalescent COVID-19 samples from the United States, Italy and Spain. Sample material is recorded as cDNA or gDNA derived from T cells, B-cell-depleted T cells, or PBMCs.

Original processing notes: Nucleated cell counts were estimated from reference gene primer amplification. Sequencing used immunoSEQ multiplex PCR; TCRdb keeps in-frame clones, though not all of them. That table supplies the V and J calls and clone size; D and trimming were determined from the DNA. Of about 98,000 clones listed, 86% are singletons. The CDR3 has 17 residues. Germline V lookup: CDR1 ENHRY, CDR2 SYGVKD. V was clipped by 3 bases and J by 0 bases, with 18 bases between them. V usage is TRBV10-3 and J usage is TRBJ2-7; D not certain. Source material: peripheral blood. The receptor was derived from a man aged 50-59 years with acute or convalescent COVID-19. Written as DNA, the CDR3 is TGTGCCATCAGTGACGCGGAAAGTGCACCAAGCTCCTACGAGCAGTACTTC. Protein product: CAISDAESAPSSYEQYF.